These 13 T cell receptor beta chains came from one sample sequenced in a study of beta chain features in type 1 diabetes. General observations from the study: Across all four CD4+ subsets, people with type 1 diabetes showed modestly shorter TCRB CDR3s.

Reverse transcription of all isolated RNA meant that expressed TCRB transcripts were sequenced. TCRdb keeps only in-frame clones here, not all; method: immunoSEQ multiplex PCR. The sample carries 150,000 to 200,000 clones, about 10% recorded once. Their target antigens are unknown. Specimen: central memory CD4+ T cells from blood. The receptors originated from a young woman with type 1 diabetes.

Many counts were recorded for this clone. This chain uses TRBV29-1 with TRBJ2-1, with a possible D match to TRBD2 (5 bases). CDR1 is SQVTM, CDR2 ANQGSEA, per germline. The CDR3 is 14 residues long. With 3 bases removed from V and 8 bases from J, the gap between germline ends came to 17 bases. This CDR3 reads CSVESGDMDDEQFF. The CDR3 coding sequence is TGCAGCGTTGAGTCCGGGGATATGGACGATGAGCAGTTCTTC.

V gene TRBV18 combines with J gene TRBJ2-3; 11 nucleotides align to TRBD2. V gave up 5 bases and J gave up 5 bases; unmatched junction bases: 9. The CDR3 runs 16 residues. Germline V gene lookup returns CDR1 KGHSH and CDR2 LQKENI. DNA for the CDR3: TGTGCCAGCTCAAGGTTAGCGGGAGGGCCCGGAGATACGCAGTATTTT. Its translation: CASSRLAGGPGDTQYF.

In its sample, this clone was seen many times. The V gene is TRBV29-1, the J gene TRBJ2-3; 9 positions match TRBD1. Trimming cost V 7 bases and J 1 base; bases outside gene matches: 6. The CDR3 has 14 amino acids. Germline V gives CDR1 SQVTM, CDR2 ANQGSEA. CDR3 DNA sequence: TGCAGCGCCGACCGGGACAGGGGCACAGATACGCAGTATTTT. As protein: CSADRDRGTDTQYF.

In DNA form, the CDR3 reads TGTGCCAGCTCACCACGATTGCCTACCACCACAGATACGCAGTATTTT. Translating gives CASSPRLPTTTDTQYF. This chain connects TRBV18 to TRBJ2-3; D gene uncertain. The CDR3 covers 16 residues. With 1 base removed from V and 2 bases from J, the gap between germline ends came to 13 bases. CDR1 and CDR2 from the germline V gene are KGHSH and LQKENI.

This clone was counted a few times. The chain combines TRBV9 with TRBJ2-1, with D possibly matching TRBD1 (5 bases). Per the germline V gene, CDR1 is SGDLS and CDR2 is YYNGEE. Deletions cut 4 bases from V and 6 bases from J, with 20 bases between. This CDR3 is built from 16 residues. CDR3 in amino acids: CASSPRVGEYVNEQFF. The CDR3 DNA sequence: TGTGCCAGCAGCCCGAGAGTAGGGGAATATGTCAATGAGCAGTTCTTC. The whole variable domain, filled in from reference TRBV9 and TRBJ2-1, reads DSGVTQTPKHLITATGQRVTLRCSPRSGDLSVYWYQQSLDQGLQFLIQYYNGEERAKGNILERFSAQQFPDLHSELNLSSLELGDSALYFCASSPRVGEYVNEQFFGPGTRLTVL.

The V and J genes are TRBV27 and TRBJ2-1; D is possibly TRBD2 (5 bases). This CDR3 has 13 residues. V lost 6 bases and J lost 0, with 6 bases in between. The V gene's germline CDR1 is MNHEY and CDR2 SMNVEV (reference sequence). The CDR3 DNA reads TGTGCCAGCAGACGGGACTCCTACAATGAGCAGTTCTTC. Translated: CASRRDSYNEQFF.

The rearrangement links TRBV18 to TRBJ2-3; 8 bases align to TRBD2. This CDR3 is 17 amino acids long. CDR1 KGHSH and CDR2 LQKENI come from the germline V gene. Trimming removed 0 bases from V and 2 bases from J; junction bases left unmatched: 7. The CDR3 sequence: CASSPPLAGFLTDTQYF. The CDR3 bases are TGTGCCAGCTCACCACCGCTAGCGGGCTTTCTCACAGATACGCAGTATTTT.

This chain uses TRBV10-3 with TRBJ2-7, with 8 bases fitting TRBD1. The trim removed 2 bases at V and 2 bases at J, leaving 2 bases unmatched. Germline CDR1 and CDR2: ENHRY and SYGVKD. CDR3 length: 14 amino acids. CDR3 region: CAISEGTGPYEQYF. In DNA, the CDR3 is TGTGCCATCAGTGAGGGGACAGGCCCCTACGAGCAGTACTTC.

The chain combines TRBV7-2 with TRBJ1-2; 8 bases fit TRBD1. CDR1 and CDR2 (germline): SGHTA, FQGNSA. The CDR3 is 15 residues long. V dropped 6 bases and J dropped 7; count of bases not matched to a gene: 13. The CDR3 DNA reads TGTGCCAGCAGACTCGCCGGGACAGGTCAAGTTGGCTACACCTTC. This sequence encodes CASRLAGTGQVGYTF.

This clone was observed a handful of times. The chain employs TRBV29-1 and TRBJ1-1; 7 bases match TRBD1. The CDR3 is 13 residues long. The germline gives CDR1 SQVTM, CDR2 ANQGSEA. The junction had 6 bases not matched to a gene; V was cut back by 7 bases and J by 1 base. For the CDR3, the DNA is TGCAGCGCTGAGAGACAGGGGAACACTGAAGCTTTCTTT. This translates into CSAERQGNTEAFF.

This clone has just a few counts. The chain uses TRBV5-1 and TRBJ2-5, with 12 bases fitting TRBD2. Germline loops: CDR1 SGHRS, CDR2 YFSETQ. V shed 1 base, J shed 5 bases, and the junction held 9 bases outside the gene matches. The CDR3 has 17 amino acids. CDR3 sequence reads: CASSLSPSGRALETQYF. The CDR3, as DNA: TGCGCCAGCAGCTTGAGTCCTAGCGGGAGGGCCTTGGAGACCCAGTACTTC.

With regard to this clone: Other nucleotide sequences in the sample specify the same CDR3. The J gene is TRBJ2-1, the V gene TRBV5-4; 7 nucleotides align to TRBD1. This CDR3 region has 15 residues. Losses at the gene ends were 2 bases for V and 0 bases for J; bases not matched to a gene: 2. Germline V lookup: CDR1 SGHNT, CDR2 YYREEE (reference sequence). The CDR3 DNA reads as TGTGCCAGCAGCTTAACAGGGGACTCCTACAATGAGCAGTTCTTC. This gives the protein CASSLTGDSYNEQFF.

The rearrangement links TRBV18 to TRBJ2-6, with TRBD1 matching over 11 bases. CDR3 size: 18 residues. With 5 bases clipped from V and 1 base from J, the junction kept 7 bases outside the gene matches. Germline CDR1 is KGHSH and CDR2 is LQKENI. The CDR3 DNA reads TGTGCCAGCTCATCTGGGACAGGGGGGAAATCTGGGGCCAACGTCCTGACTTTC. Translated: CASSSGTGGKSGANVLTF.